This TCR beta chain was sequenced in a study of human T cells and chemical hapten exposure. About the research overall: Diphenylcyclopropenone was applied weekly to patients' scalps across the approximately 25-week study.

Points from the study as a whole: Positively correlated with patch test score were the counts of PT1 expanded TCRs.

This clonotype was counted only a few times. Its antigen is not known. The CDR3 consists of 15 residues. With V trimmed by 11 bases and J by 6 bases, 13 bases remained unmatched. Germline V lookup: CDR1 ENHRY, CDR2 SYGVKD. The time point denotes: pre-sensitization, week 0. The treatment was: therapeutic diphenylcyclopropenone sensitization with weekly scalp DPC. Via MiXCR, TCRdb re-called the RACE reads, giving one row per CDR3 protein. The sample lists some 400,000 distinct CDR3 sequences, roughly 5% occurring once. The material was whole blood, obtained in connection with sensitization to the hapten diphenylcyclopropenone (DPC). J is TRBJ2-2 and V is TRBV10-3; 9 bases map to TRBD2. This TCR was recovered from a woman in her 50s with alopecia areata. Some clones in this sample may be carry-over from other donors' samples. This CDR3 is CAVGTGTSLAGELFF. The CDR3 coding sequence is TGTGCCGTAGGAACCGGGACTAGCCTAGCCGGGGAGCTGTTTTTT.